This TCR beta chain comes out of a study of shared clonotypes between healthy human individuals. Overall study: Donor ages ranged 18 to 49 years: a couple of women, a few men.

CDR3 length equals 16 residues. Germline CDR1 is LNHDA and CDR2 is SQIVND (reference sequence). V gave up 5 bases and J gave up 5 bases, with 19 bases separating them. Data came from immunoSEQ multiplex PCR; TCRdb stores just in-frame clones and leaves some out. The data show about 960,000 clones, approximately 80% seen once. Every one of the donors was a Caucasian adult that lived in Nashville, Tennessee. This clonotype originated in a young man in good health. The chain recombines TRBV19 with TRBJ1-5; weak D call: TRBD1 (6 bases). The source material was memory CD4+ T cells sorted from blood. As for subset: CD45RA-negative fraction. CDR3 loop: CASSSYRVGRDQPQHF. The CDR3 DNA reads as TGTGCCAGTAGTTCGTACAGGGTAGGAAGGGATCAGCCCCAGCATTTT.